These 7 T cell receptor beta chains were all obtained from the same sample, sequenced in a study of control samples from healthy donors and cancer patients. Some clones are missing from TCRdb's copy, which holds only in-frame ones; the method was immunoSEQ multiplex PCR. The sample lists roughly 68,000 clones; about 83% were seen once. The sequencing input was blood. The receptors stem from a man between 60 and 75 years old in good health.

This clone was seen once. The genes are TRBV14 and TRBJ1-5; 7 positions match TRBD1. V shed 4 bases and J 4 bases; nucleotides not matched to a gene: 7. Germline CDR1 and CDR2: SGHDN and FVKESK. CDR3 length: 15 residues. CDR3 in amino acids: CASSPPQGPNQPQHF. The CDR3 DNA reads TGTGCCAGCAGCCCTCCACAGGGGCCGAATCAGCCCCAGCATTTT.

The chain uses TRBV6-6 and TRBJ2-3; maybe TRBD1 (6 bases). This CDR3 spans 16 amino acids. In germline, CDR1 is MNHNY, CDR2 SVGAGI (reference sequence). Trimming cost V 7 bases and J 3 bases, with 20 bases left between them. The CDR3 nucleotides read TGTGCCAGCAACTACCGGTTGACAGGATCTACAGATACGCAGTATTTT. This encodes CASNYRLTGSTDTQYF.

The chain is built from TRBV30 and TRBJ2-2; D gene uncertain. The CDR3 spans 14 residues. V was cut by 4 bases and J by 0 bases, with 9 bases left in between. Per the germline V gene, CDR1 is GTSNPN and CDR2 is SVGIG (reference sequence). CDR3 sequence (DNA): TGTGCCTGGACGGCTAGGACGAACACCGGGGAGCTGTTTTTT. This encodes CAWTARTNTGELFF.

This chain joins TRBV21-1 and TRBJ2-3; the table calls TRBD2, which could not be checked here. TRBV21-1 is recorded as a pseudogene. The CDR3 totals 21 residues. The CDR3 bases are TGTGCCAGCAGCAAACCCCCTGAGACTAGCGGGAGGGACGAGCTCACAGATACGCAGTATTTT. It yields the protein CASSKPPETSGRDELTDTQYF.

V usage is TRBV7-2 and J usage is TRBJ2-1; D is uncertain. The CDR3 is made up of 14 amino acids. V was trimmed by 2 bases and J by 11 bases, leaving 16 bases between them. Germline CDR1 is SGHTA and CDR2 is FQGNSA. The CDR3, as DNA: TGTGCCAGCAGCTTATCATGGCAGGCAGACCAGCAGTTCTTC. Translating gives CASSLSWQADQQFF.

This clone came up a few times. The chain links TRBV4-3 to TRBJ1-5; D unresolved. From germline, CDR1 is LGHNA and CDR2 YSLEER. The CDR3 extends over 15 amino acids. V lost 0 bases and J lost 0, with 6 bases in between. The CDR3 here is CASSQEHLSNQPQHF. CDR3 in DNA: TGCGCCAGCAGCCAAGAGCACCTTAGCAATCAGCCCCAGCATTTT.

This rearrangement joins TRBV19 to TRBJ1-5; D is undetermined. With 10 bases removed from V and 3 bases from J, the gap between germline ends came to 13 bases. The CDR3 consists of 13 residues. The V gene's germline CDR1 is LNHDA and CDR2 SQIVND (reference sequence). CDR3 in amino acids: CATQIRPNQPQHF. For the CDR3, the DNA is TGTGCCACCCAAATACGTCCCAATCAGCCCCAGCATTTT.